This entry features one T cell receptor beta chain sequence. Trimming pared 0 bases from V and 7 bases from J, leaving 12 bases between. There are 14 residues in the CDR3. The germline CDR1 and CDR2 sequences are MNHEY and SMNVEV (reference sequence). Amplification used 60 Vbeta primers and 13 Jbeta primers. Method: immunoSEQ multiplex PCR; TCRdb's copy keeps in-frame clones and lacks some. The repertoire holds some 130,000 clones, with about 80% as singletons. The sample is drawn from a study of cytomegalovirus exposure and HLA in healthy donors. The rearrangement uses TRBV27 and TRBJ1-2, with D possibly TRBD1 on 5 matching bases. The TCR sequence derives from a human donor in good health. Sequencing used PBMCs. The CDR3 is CASSLSGGIGGYTF. Written as DNA, the CDR3 is TGTGCCAGCAGTTTATCCGGGGGGATTGGTGGCTACACCTTC.